The text below deals with one T cell receptor (beta chain). What it binds is not known. CD45RO-negative CD8 cells positively selected for CCR7 made up the naive population, which excluded terminally differentiated effector memory CD45RA+ cells. Each sample came from a Caucasian adult donor living in Nashville, Tennessee. The source of the sample is a study of shared clonotypes between healthy human individuals. For the study at large: Each donor had three CD4 naive, three CD4 memory, two CD8 naive and one CD8 memory plate.

Study-wide results and caveats: Against clonotypes common to all four donors, non-shared ones had lower generation probabilities. Memory subsets had estimated richness that was generally smaller than that of naive subsets.

Profiled with immunoSEQ multiplex PCR; TCRdb holds only in-frame clones, not every one. This table holds hundreds of thousands of clones, roughly 98% found once. Input material: naive CD8+ T cells sorted from blood. The receptor was derived from a man aged 25-45 years in good health.

The CDR3 protein is CASSSYSSGPGEQYF. For the CDR3, the DNA is TGTGCCAGCAGCTCTTATTCTTCGGGGCCCGGCGAGCAGTACTTC. The gene calls are TRBV7-9 and TRBJ2-7; perhaps D is TRBD1 or TRBD2 (5 bases each). The CDR3 is 15 residues long. Deletions cut 4 bases from V and 6 bases from J, with 19 bases between. Looked up from germline, CDR1 is SEHNR and CDR2 is FQNEAQ (reference sequence).